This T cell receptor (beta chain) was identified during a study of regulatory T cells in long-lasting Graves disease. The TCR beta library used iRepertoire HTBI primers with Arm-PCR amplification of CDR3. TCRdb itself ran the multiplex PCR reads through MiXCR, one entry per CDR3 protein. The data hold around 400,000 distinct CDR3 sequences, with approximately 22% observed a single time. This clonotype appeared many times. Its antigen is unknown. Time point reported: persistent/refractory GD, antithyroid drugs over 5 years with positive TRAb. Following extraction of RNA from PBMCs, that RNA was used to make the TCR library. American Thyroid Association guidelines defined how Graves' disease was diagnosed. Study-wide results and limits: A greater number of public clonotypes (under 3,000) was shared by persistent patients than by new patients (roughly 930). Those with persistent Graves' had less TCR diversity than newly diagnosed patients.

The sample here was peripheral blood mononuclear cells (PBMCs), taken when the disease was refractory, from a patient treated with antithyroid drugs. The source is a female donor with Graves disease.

CDR3 DNA: TGTGCCAGCAGCAGTACAGGGGGGGGTGTTACCGGGGAGCTGTTTTTT. Protein: CASSSTGGGVTGELFF. This chain links TRBV12-3 or TRBV12-4 with TRBJ2-2, with a tentative D call TRBD1 (8 bases). This CDR3 is 16 amino acids long. The V gene lost 6 bases and the J gene lost 5 bases, with 19 bases spanning the gap.